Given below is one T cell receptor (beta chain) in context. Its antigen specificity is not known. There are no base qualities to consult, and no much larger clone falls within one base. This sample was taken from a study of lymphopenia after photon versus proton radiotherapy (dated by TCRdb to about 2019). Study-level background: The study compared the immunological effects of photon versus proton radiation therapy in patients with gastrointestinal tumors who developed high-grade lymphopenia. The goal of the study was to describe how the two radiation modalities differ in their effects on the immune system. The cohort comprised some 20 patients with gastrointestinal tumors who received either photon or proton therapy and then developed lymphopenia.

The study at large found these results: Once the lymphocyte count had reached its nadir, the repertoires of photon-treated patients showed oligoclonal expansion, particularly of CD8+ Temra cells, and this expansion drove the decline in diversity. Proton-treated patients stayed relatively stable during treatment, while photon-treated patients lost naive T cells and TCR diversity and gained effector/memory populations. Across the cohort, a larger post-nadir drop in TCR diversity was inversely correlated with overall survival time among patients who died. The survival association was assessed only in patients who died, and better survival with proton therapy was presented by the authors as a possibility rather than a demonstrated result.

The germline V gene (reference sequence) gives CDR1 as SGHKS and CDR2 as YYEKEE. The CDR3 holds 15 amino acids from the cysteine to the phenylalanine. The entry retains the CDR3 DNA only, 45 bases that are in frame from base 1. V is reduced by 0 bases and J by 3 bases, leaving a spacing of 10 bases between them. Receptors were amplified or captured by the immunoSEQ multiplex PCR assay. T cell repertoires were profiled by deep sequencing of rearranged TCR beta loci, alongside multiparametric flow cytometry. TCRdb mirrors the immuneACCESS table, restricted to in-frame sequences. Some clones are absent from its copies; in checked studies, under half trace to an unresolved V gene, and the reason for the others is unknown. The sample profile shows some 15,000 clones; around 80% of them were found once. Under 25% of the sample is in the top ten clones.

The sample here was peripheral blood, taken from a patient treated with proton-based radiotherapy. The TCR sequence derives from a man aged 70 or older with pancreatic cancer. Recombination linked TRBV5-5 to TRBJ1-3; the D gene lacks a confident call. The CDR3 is CASSLAGVDGNTIYF. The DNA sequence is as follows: TGTGCCAGCAGCTTGGCCGGGGTTGATGGAAACACCATATATTTT.